This record concerns one T cell receptor (beta chain) sequence. Researchers ran the PCR with 60 Vbeta and 13 Jbeta primers. Original methodology: Later analysis identified approximately 80 million unique TCR beta chains, 10 million to 12 million shared. The data were produced by immunoSEQ multiplex PCR, yet TCRdb's version contains in-frame clones alone and is incomplete. V, J and clone size derive from that table, while D and trimming were established from the DNA sequence. The table lists 90,000 to 150,000 clones, roughly 80% of them singletons. This sample was taken from a study of cytomegalovirus exposure and HLA in healthy donors. Sequences were obtained from PBMCs. The clonotype was recovered from a woman between 25 and 40 years old in good health and CMV-seropositive.

Here the CDR3 reads CASSGSGNHNEQFF. The CDR3 DNA reads as TGTGCCAGCAGCGGAAGCGGGAACCACAATGAGCAGTTCTTC. The genes are TRBV11-1 and TRBJ2-1, with 7 bases lining up with TRBD2. The CDR3 covers 14 residues. The ends lost 5 bases at V and 5 bases at J; junction bases unmatched: 6. Germline CDR1 is SGHAT and CDR2 is FQDESV (reference sequence).